This T cell receptor (beta chain) is from a study of PD-1 blockade in classical Hodgkin lymphoma. The CDR3 loop spans 11 amino acids. Germline V CDR1 and CDR2: SQVTM, ANQGSEA. Deletions cut 7 bases from V and 1 base from J, with 7 bases between. Stated time point: newly diagnosed, previously untreated cHL patient sample. CD4+ T cells were purified from thawed PBMCs by magnetic negative selection. What served as comparison were PBMCs in newly diagnosed, untreated classical Hodgkin lymphoma. This clone was detected only a few times. Its antigen is unknown. Repertoires were generated with immunoSEQ multiplex PCR, while TCRdb's copy carries only in-frame clones and drops some. This sample has about 32,000 clones, with about 88% found just once. Notes on the study in general: Relative to healthy donors, newly diagnosed patients reportedly had lower baseline TCR diversity, which was reported as lower still in relapsed/refractory patients.

The V gene is TRBV29-1, the J gene TRBJ1-1; the D is unclear. This clonotype was obtained from a human donor with classical Hodgkin lymphoma. Sequencing input: CD4+ T cells from blood. The CDR3 DNA sequence: TGCAGCGGAAACAGGAACACTGAAGCTTTCTTT. Protein: CSGNRNTEAFF.